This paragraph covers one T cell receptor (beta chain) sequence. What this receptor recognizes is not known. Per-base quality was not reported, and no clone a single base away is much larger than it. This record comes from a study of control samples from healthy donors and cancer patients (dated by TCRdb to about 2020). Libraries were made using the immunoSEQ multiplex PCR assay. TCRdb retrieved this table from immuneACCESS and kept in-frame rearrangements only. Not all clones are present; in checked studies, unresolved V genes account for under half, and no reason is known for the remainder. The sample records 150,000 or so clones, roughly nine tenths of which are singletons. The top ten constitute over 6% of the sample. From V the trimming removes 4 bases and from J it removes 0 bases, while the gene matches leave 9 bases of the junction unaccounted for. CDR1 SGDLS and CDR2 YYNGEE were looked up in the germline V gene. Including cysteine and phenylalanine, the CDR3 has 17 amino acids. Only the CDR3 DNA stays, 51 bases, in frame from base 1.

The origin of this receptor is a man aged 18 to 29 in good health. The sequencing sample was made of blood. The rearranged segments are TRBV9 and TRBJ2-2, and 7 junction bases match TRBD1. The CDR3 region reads CASSTSRQGSNTGELFF. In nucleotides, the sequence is TGTGCCAGCAGCACCTCAAGACAGGGATCGAACACCGGGGAGCTGTTTTTT.